The sequence of this TCR beta chain was determined in a study of human T cells and chemical hapten exposure. Study-level background: Patch testing was performed with 0.01% DPC on the upper back, with reading at 6 days. Points from the study as a whole: Compared to controls, expanded TCRs made significantly more large clusters of similar CDR3s. Every donor had alopecia, and their immune response may therefore differ from healthy people's.

This CDR3 spans 13 amino acids. Trimming cost V 3 bases and J 6 bases, with 12 bases left between them. TCRdb redid the calling of the RACE reads with MiXCR, one entry per CDR3 protein. The data contain 150,000 to 200,000 distinct CDR3 sequences, under 30% of them seen just once; the ten biggest clones take up 2% to 2.5%. Time point denoted: patch test 3, about 24 weeks after DPC sensitization. Treatment of the sample: therapeutic diphenylcyclopropenone sensitization with weekly scalp DPC. Those who donated were patients with alopecia, 18 to 70 years of age, and suitable for DPC. As to this clonotype: The antigen is not known.

The chain employs TRBV12-3 or TRBV12-4 and TRBJ2-7; no firm D call. This sequence was found in a middle-aged woman with alopecia areata. Some clones in this sample may be carry-over from other donors' samples. Specimen: whole blood, collected in connection with sensitization to the hapten diphenylcyclopropenone (DPC). CDR3 region: CASSFWGEVEQYF. CDR3 sequence (DNA): TGTGCCAGCAGTTTTTGGGGTGAGGTCGAGCAGTACTTC.